In this sample, the clone carrying this T cell receptor beta chain turned up a few times. Its antigen is still unknown. Profiling relied on immunoSEQ multiplex PCR, and the TCRdb table lists in-frame clones only, not all of them. The repertoire holds about 90,000 clones, with about 90% as singletons. Every patient had relapsed following autologous stem cell transplantation, and cohorts differed in brentuximab vedotin exposure. The source of the sample is a study of PD-1 blockade in classical Hodgkin lymphoma. Deletions cut 3 bases from V and 4 bases from J, with 8 bases between. This CDR3 has 12 amino acids. CDR1 is SGHRS and CDR2 is YFSETQ in the germline V gene. Findings of the study overall: The CD4+ diversity rise by C4D1 was clearest in complete responders. Relapsed/refractory patients reportedly had lower baseline diversity than newly diagnosed patients.

The clonotype originates from a human donor with classical Hodgkin lymphoma. The sample here was peripheral blood mononuclear cells (PBMCs), taken before the second cycle of nivolumab. V usage is TRBV5-1 and J usage is TRBJ2-7, with D perhaps TRBD1 (6 bases). DNA for the CDR3: TGCGCCAGCAGCTCAACAGGGTACGAGCAGTACTTC. This gives the protein CASSSTGYEQYF. Drawing the rest from reference TRBV5-1 and TRBJ2-7, the complete variable domain is KAGVTQTPRYLIKTRGQQVTLSCSPISGHRSVSWYQQTPGQGLQFLFEYFSETQRNKGNFPGRFSGRQFSNSRSEMNVSTLELGDSALYLCASSSTGYEQYFGPGTRLTVT.